The 9 T cell receptor beta chains reported below all come from one sample, sequenced in a study of T cells in Graves' hyperthyroidism and ophthalmopathy. Amplification of TCR beta CDR3 regions was performed using RNA transcripts as template. The TCR CDR3 was amplified in a first-round RT-PCR using the HTBI primer set. Each CDR3 protein gets one entry after TCRdb re-called the multiplex PCR reads with MiXCR. The table shows 300,000 to 450,000 distinct CDR3 sequences, with 13% occurring only once. Sequencing used blood. The receptor set was obtained from a man between 25 and 39 years old with Graves' hyperthyroidism that later progressed to Graves' ophthalmopathy.

The chain uses TRBV24-1 and TRBJ1-5; 9 bases map to TRBD1. This CDR3 spans 16 amino acids. V was clipped by 9 bases and J by 3 bases; unmatched bases: 11. Germline CDR1 and CDR2: KGHDR and SFDVKD. CDR3 DNA: TGTGCCACCGGCACAGGGGGCGCATCGGTCAATCAGCCCCAGCATTTT. Its translation is CATGTGGASVNQPQHF.

This clonotype was detected a few times. The rearrangement joins TRBV18 to TRBJ1-5; tentatively, D is TRBD1 (5 bases). From germline, CDR1 is KGHSH and CDR2 LQKENI. The V end lost 3 bases, the J end lost 5 bases, and 11 bases lay between the germline ends. The CDR3 sequence is 14 residues long. CDR3 residues: CASSPRQTDQPQHF. The DNA of the CDR3 is TGTGCCAGCTCACCTAGACAGACTGATCAGCCCCAGCATTTT.

Only a few counts were recorded for this clonotype. The chain carries TRBV5-5 and TRBJ2-5, with no clear D. The V and J ends lost 0 bases and 1 base respectively, with 7 bases between them. This CDR3 has 14 amino acids. CDR1 and CDR2 (germline): SGHKS, YYEKEE (reference sequence). This chain's CDR3 is CASSLGNLQETQYF. CDR3 nucleotides: TGTGCCAGCAGCTTGGGGAATCTCCAAGAGACCCAGTACTTC.

This clonotype turned up a few times. V usage is TRBV27 and J usage is TRBJ1-1; 7 bases line up with TRBD1. Germline trimming cut 6 bases from V and 6 bases from J; bases unmatched to any gene: 10. The CDR3 is made up of 14 amino acids. Looked up from germline, CDR1 is MNHEY and CDR2 is SMNVEV (reference sequence). The CDR3 DNA reads as TGTGCCAGCAGACAGGACAGGACCGGGGCTGAAGCTTTCTTT. As protein: CASRQDRTGAEAFF.

This clonotype came up many times. Sequence at one end of the junction differs from germline and may be a read error. The chain employs TRBV5-1 and TRBJ1-2; D unclear. Germline V gene lookup returns CDR1 SGHRS and CDR2 YFSETQ. CDR3 size: 14 residues. The CDR3 here is CASSLVVGNHGYTF. CDR3 coding DNA: TGCGCCAGCAGCTTGGTGGTGGGTAACCATGGCTACACCTTC.

This clonotype occurred many times. The V gene is TRBV10-3, the J gene TRBJ1-1, with D hard to call. The V gene lost 0 bases and the J gene lost 2 bases, with 7 bases spanning the gap. CDR3 length equals 14 residues. The V gene's germline CDR1 is ENHRY and CDR2 SYGVKD. CDR3 nucleotides: TGTGCCATCAGTGAGTCTGAGGGAAACACTGAAGCTTTCTTT. Its translation is CAISESEGNTEAFF.

The gene calls are TRBV24-1 and TRBJ1-1; possible D gene TRBD1, 6 bases. This CDR3 has 13 amino acids. V lost 5 bases and J lost 4, with 10 bases in between. Germline CDR1 and CDR2: KGHDR and SFDVKD. Written as DNA, the CDR3 is TGTGCCACCAGTGGGGGGGGCCTCACTGAAGCTTTCTTT. This gives the protein CATSGGGLTEAFF.

This rearrangement joins TRBV30 to TRBJ2-1; D may correspond to TRBD1 or TRBD2 (5 bases each). The germline V gene has CDR1 GTSNPN and CDR2 SVGIG (reference sequence). With 4 bases removed from V and 4 bases from J, the gap between germline ends came to 14 bases. The CDR3 covers 14 residues. The CDR3 reads CAWTGLTTYNEQFF. The CDR3 DNA reads TGTGCCTGGACGGGGCTAACAACATACAATGAGCAGTTCTTC.

This clonotype was counted between two and nine times. V usage is TRBV15 and J usage is TRBJ2-5, with 7 nucleotides matching TRBD1. The CDR3 contains 15 residues. The junction had 9 bases not matched to a gene; V was cut back by 6 bases and J by 2 bases. CDR1 and CDR2 (germline): LNHNV, YYDKDF (reference sequence). In DNA form, the CDR3 reads TGTGCCACCAGGCTTACTGGGGGACAGCAAGAGACCCAGTACTTC. It encodes CATRLTGGQQETQYF.